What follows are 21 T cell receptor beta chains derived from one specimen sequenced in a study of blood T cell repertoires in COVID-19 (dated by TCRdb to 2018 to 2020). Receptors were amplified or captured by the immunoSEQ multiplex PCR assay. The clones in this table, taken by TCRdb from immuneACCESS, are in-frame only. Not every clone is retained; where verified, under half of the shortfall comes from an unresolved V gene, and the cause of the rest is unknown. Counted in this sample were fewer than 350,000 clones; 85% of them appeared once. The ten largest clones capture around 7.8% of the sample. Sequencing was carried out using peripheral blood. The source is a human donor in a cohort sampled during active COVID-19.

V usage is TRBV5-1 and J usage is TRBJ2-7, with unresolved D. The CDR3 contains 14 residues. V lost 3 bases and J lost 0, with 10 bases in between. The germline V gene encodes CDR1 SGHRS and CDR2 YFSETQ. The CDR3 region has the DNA TGCGCCAGCAGCTCTGAGCGCAGCTCCTACGAGCAGTACTTC. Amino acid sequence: CASSSERSSYEQYF.

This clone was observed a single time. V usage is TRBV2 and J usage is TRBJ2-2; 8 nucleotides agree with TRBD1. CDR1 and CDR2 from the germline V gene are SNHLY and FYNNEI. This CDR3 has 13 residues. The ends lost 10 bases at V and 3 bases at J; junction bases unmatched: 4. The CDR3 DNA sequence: TGTGCCAATGGACAGGGACACACCGGGGAGCTGTTTTTT. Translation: CANGQGHTGELFF. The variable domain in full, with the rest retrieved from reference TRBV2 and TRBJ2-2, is EPEVTQTPSHQVTQMGQEVILRCVPISNHLYFYWYRQILGQKVEFLVSFYNNEISEKSEIFDDQFSVERPDGSNFTLKIRSTKLEDSAMYFCANGQGHTGELFFGEGSRLTVL.

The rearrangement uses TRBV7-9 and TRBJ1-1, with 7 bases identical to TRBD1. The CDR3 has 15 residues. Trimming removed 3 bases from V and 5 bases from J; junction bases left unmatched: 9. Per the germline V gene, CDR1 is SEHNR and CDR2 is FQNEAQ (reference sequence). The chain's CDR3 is CASSFETGYGTEAFF. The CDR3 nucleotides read TGTGCCAGCAGCTTTGAGACAGGGTATGGAACTGAAGCTTTCTTT.

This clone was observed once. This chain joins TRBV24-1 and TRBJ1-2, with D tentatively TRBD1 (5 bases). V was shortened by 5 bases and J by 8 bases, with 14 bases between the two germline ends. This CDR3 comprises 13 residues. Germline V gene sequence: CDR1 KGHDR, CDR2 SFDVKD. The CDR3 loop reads CATSGQGGSGYTF. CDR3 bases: TGTGCCACCAGTGGTCAGGGAGGCTCCGGCTACACCTTC.

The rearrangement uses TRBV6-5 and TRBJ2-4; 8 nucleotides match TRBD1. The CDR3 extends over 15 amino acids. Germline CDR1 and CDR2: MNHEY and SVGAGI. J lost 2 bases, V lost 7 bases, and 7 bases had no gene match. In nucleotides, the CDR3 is TGTGCCAGCACCAACGACAGGGGTACCAAAAACATTCAGTACTTC. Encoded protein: CASTNDRGTKNIQYF.

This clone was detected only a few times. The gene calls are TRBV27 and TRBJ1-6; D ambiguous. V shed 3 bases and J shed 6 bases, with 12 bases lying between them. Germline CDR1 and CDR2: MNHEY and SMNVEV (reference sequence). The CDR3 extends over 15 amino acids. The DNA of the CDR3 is TGTGCCAGCAGTTTCCTAGGAGGAGGTAATTCACCCCTCCACTTT. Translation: CASSFLGGGNSPLHF.

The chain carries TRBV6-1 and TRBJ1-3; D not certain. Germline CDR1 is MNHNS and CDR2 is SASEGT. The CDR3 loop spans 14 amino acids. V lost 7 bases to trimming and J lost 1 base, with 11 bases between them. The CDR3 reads CASIPSLSGNTIYF. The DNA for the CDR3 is TGTGCCAGCATTCCGAGTCTTTCTGGAAACACCATATATTTT.

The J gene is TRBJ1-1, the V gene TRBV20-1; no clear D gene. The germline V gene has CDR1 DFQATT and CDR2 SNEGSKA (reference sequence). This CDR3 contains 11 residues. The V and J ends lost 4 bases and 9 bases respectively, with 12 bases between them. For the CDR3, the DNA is TGCAGTGCTATTTTAGGAGGAAAAGCTTTCTTT. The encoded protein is CSAILGGKAFF.

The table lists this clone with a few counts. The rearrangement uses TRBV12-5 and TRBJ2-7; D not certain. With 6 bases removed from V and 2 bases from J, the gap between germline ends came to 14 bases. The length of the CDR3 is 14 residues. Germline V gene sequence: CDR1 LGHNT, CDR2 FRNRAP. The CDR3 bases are TGTGCTAGTGGCTCCTCCCTCAGTCCCTACGAGCAGTACTTC. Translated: CASGSSLSPYEQYF.

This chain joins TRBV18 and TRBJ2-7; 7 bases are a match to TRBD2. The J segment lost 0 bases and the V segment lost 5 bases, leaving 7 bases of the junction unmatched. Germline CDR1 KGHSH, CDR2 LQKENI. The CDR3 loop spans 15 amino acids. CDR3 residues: CASSLGGSSSYEQYF. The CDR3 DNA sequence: TGTGCCAGCTCATTGGGAGGGTCAAGCTCCTACGAGCAGTACTTC. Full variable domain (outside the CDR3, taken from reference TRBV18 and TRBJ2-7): NAGVMQNPRHLVRRRGQEARLRCSPMKGHSHVYWYRQLPEEGLKFMVYLQKENIIDESGMPKERFSAEFPKEGPSILRIQQVVRGDSAAYFCASSLGGSSSYEQYFGPGTRLTVT.

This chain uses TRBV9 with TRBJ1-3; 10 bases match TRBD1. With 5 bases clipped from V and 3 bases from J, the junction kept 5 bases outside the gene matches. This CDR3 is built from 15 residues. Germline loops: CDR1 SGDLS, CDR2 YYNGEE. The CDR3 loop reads CASREGQGSGNTIYF. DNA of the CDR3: TGTGCCAGCAGAGAGGGACAGGGGAGTGGAAACACCATATATTTT.

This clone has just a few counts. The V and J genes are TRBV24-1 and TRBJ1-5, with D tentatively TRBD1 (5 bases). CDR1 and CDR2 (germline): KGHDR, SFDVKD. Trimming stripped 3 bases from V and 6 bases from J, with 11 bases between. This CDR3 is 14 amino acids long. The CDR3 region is CATSDPAGGQPQHF. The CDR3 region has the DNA TGTGCCACCAGTGATCCCGCGGGGGGTCAGCCCCAGCATTTT.

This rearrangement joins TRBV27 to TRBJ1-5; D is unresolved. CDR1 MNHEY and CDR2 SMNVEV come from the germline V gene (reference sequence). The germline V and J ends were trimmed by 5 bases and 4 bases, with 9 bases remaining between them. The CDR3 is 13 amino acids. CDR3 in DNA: TGTGCCAGCAGTAAATCCGCGAATCAGCCCCAGCATTTT. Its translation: CASSKSANQPQHF.

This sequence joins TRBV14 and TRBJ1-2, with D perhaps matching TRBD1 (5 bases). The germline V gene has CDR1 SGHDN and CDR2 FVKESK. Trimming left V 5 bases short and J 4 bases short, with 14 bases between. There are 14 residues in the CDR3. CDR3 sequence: CASSFGGRFYGYTF. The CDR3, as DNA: TGTGCCAGCAGCTTTGGGGGGAGGTTCTATGGCTACACCTTC.

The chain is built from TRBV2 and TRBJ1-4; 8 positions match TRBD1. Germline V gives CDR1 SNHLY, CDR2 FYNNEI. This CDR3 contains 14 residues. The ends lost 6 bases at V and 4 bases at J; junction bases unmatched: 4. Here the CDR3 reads CASRNRGNNEKLFF. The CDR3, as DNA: TGTGCCAGCAGAAACAGGGGGAATAATGAAAAACTGTTTTTT.

For the CDR3, the DNA is TGTGCCTGGAGTCACCCTGGACAGGGGAAGGAGACCCAGTACTTC. The encoded protein is CAWSHPGQGKETQYF. The rearrangement uses TRBV30 and TRBJ2-5; 9 nucleotides align to TRBD1. Germline V gene lookup returns CDR1 GTSNPN and CDR2 SVGIG (reference sequence). The CDR3 has 15 residues. V lost 2 bases to trimming and J lost 5 bases; unmatched junction nucleotides: 9.

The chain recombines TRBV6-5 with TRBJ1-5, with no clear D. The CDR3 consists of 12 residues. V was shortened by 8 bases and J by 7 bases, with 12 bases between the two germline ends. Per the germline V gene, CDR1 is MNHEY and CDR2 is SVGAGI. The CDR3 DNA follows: TGTGCCAGCTGTACGGGGATCCAGCCCCAGCATTTT. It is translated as CASCTGIQPQHF.

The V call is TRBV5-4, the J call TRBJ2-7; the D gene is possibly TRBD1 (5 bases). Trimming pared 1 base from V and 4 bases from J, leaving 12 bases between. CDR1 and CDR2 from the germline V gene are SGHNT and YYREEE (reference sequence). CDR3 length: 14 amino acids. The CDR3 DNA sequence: TGTGCCAGCAGCTTGAGGGGTAAGGATTACGAGCAGTACTTC. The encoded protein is CASSLRGKDYEQYF.

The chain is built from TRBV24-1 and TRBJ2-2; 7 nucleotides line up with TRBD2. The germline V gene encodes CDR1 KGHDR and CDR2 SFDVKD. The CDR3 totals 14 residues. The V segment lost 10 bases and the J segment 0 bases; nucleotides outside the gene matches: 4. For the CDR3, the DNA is TGTGCCACTGCGGCGGGGGCGAACACCGGGGAGCTGTTTTTT. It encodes CATAAGANTGELFF.

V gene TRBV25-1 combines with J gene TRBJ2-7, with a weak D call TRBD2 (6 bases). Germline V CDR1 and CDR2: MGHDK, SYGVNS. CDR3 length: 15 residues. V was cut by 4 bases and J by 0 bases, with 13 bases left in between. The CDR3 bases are TGTGCCAGCAGTGTTTCCGCGGGGAGCTCCTACGAGCAGTACTTC. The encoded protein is CASSVSAGSSYEQYF.

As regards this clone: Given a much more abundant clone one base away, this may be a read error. The chain's CDR3 is CASGTGNQPQHF. Written as DNA, the CDR3 is TGTGCCAGCGGGACAGGGAATCAGCCCCAGCATTTT. This sequence joins TRBV3-1 (or the pseudogene TRBV3-2) and TRBJ1-5; 9 bases match TRBD1. CDR3 length: 12 amino acids. V shed 8 bases and J 4 bases; nucleotides not matched to a gene: 0. Germline lookup yields CDR1 LGHDT and CDR2 YNNKEL (reference sequence).